A single sample gave rise to the 20 T cell receptor beta chains below, sequenced in a study of control samples from healthy donors and cancer patients. TCRdb's table, derived via immunoSEQ multiplex PCR, lists solely in-frame clones and lacks some. The repertoire holds around 94,000 clones, approximately 86% seen once, with roughly 1.3% in the top ten. Sequenced: blood. Source of these receptors: a woman aged 45-65 years in good health.

The V and J genes are TRBV5-1 and TRBJ1-2; maybe TRBD1 (5 bases). CDR1 is SGHRS, CDR2 YFSETQ, per germline. This CDR3 is 13 amino acids long. V was shortened by 0 bases and J by 10 bases, with 13 bases between the two germline ends. The chain's CDR3 is CASSLDNQGDYTF. In DNA, the CDR3 is TGCGCCAGCAGCTTGGATAACCAAGGGGACTACACCTTC.

CDR3: CSAASEDTQYF. The CDR3 DNA is TGCAGTGCTGCTAGCGAGGATACGCAGTATTTT. The rearrangement joins TRBV20-1 to TRBJ2-3; TRBD2 might be the D (6 bases). V was shortened by 5 bases and J by 6 bases, with 9 bases between the two germline ends. This CDR3 comprises 11 residues. Germline V gene sequence: CDR1 DFQATT, CDR2 SNEGSKA (reference sequence).

The V gene is TRBV7-9, the J gene TRBJ2-7, with D possibly being TRBD1 (6 bases). The CDR3 loop spans 16 amino acids. Deletions cut 4 bases from V and 6 bases from J, with 22 bases between. The germline gives CDR1 SEHNR, CDR2 FQNEAQ (reference sequence). CDR3 amino acids: CASSWASGATMGEQYF. The CDR3 bases are TGTGCCAGCAGCTGGGCCTCAGGGGCGACAATGGGCGAGCAGTACTTC.

The rearrangement joins TRBV9 to TRBJ2-5, with 9 bases matching TRBD2. The CDR3 is 16 residues long. Trimming took 5 bases from V and 4 from J; bases not matched to a gene: 12. CDR1 is SGDLS and CDR2 is YYNGEE in the germline V gene. In DNA, the CDR3 is TGTGCCAGCAGTGTTGGAGCGGGAGCGGGGGGAGAGACCCAGTACTTC. Amino acid sequence: CASSVGAGAGGETQYF.

This chain uses TRBV5-6 with TRBJ1-2; D uncertain. The ends were cut back, 1 base at V and 5 bases at J, with 9 bases in the middle. Germline values: CDR1 SGHDT, CDR2 YYEEEE. CDR3 length: 13 amino acids. The CDR3: CASSLWPSYGYTF. CDR3 nucleotides: TGTGCCAGCAGCTTGTGGCCGAGTTATGGCTACACCTTC.

This clone was detected only a few times. The chain couples TRBV19 to TRBJ1-5, with a weak D call TRBD1 (5 bases). Germline CDR1 LNHDA, CDR2 SQIVND (reference sequence). The CDR3 is made up of 15 amino acids. Trimming stripped 5 bases from V and 0 bases from J, with 11 bases between. The CDR3 DNA reads as TGTGCCAGTAGTGGGGGACTCGCTAGCAATCAGCCCCAGCATTTT. Translation gives CASSGGLASNQPQHF.

The chain couples TRBV19 to TRBJ2-5; the match to TRBD2 covers 11 bases. The CDR3 sequence is 14 residues long. CDR1 is LNHDA, CDR2 SQIVND, per germline (reference sequence). The trim removed 6 bases at V and 7 bases at J, leaving 7 bases unmatched. The CDR3, as DNA: TGTGCCAGTAGCCGAACTAGCGGGGGCGGGACCCAGTACTTC. This gives the protein CASSRTSGGGTQYF.

The rearrangement links TRBV29-1 to TRBJ2-7; D not certain. CDR1 is SQVTM and CDR2 is ANQGSEA in the germline V gene. The CDR3 has 11 amino acids. With 4 bases removed from V and 3 bases from J, the gap between germline ends came to 7 bases. CDR3 in amino acids: CSVANSYEQYF. CDR3 DNA sequence: TGCAGCGTTGCCAACAGCTACGAGCAGTACTTC.

This clone has just a few counts. The rearrangement joins TRBV19 to TRBJ2-3; D unclear. Germline V gives CDR1 LNHDA, CDR2 SQIVND (reference sequence). CDR3 size: 16 residues. V was clipped by 5 bases and J by 0 bases, with 15 bases between them. The CDR3 loop is CASSGSGAASTDTQYF. The CDR3 nucleotides read TGTGCCAGTAGTGGAAGTGGTGCGGCTAGCACAGATACGCAGTATTTT.

The chain has TRBV6-6 and TRBJ1-4, with 7 bases identical to TRBD1. Germline CDR1 and CDR2: MNHNY and SVGAGI (reference sequence). The V segment lost 5 bases and the J segment 3 bases; nucleotides outside the gene matches: 3. There are 14 residues in the CDR3. Here the CDR3 reads CASSRQGSNEKLFF. CDR3 coding DNA: TGTGCCAGCAGTCGACAGGGATCTAATGAAAAACTGTTTTTT.

This clone was seen once. The chain has TRBV4-1 and TRBJ2-1; unclear D gene. V was pared by 4 bases and J by 6 bases, with 10 bases between. This CDR3 contains 13 residues. CDR1 MGHRA and CDR2 YSYEKL come from the germline V gene. CDR3 amino acids: CASSRQDGNEQFF. CDR3 nucleotide sequence: TGCGCCAGCAGCCGCCAGGACGGCAATGAGCAGTTCTTC.

This chain joins TRBV27 and TRBJ2-1, with 12 bases matching TRBD2. J was trimmed by 2 bases and V by 8 bases; bases with no gene match: 13. Germline V lookup: CDR1 MNHEY, CDR2 SMNVEV (reference sequence). This CDR3 region has 18 residues. This CDR3 is CASSGLAGPQNAYNEQFF. The CDR3 DNA follows: TGTGCCAGCTCGGGACTAGCGGGTCCCCAGAATGCCTACAATGAGCAGTTCTTC.

This sequence joins TRBV6-5 and TRBJ1-2; 9 bases are shared with TRBD1. V shed 6 bases and J 4 bases; nucleotides not matched to a gene: 9. Looked up from germline, CDR1 is MNHEY and CDR2 is SVGAGI. The CDR3 has 15 amino acids. The CDR3 reads CASRFGTGFLYGYTF. CDR3 sequence (DNA): TGTGCCAGCAGATTCGGGACAGGGTTTCTCTATGGCTACACCTTC.

The chain recombines TRBV28 with TRBJ2-1, with 11 bases aligning to TRBD2. The germline V gene encodes CDR1 MDHEN and CDR2 SYDVKM. The CDR3 contains 15 residues. Losses at the gene ends were 5 bases for V and 11 bases for J; bases not matched to a gene: 11. The CDR3 sequence: CASSVPGTSGNKQFF. The CDR3 DNA sequence: TGTGCCAGCAGTGTCCCCGGGACTAGCGGCAACAAGCAGTTCTTC.

This clone showed up just once. The chain combines TRBV4-3 with TRBJ2-1; D not certain. The CDR3 loop spans 13 amino acids. The germline V gene encodes CDR1 LGHNA and CDR2 YSLEER. The V end was cut by 1 base, the J end by 2 bases, with 3 bases between. This chain's CDR3 is CASSQGAYNEQFF. The CDR3 coding sequence is TGCGCCAGCAGCCAAGGCGCCTACAATGAGCAGTTCTTC.

The V gene is TRBV7-2, the J gene TRBJ2-3, with TRBD2 as a possible D gene (5 bases). The CDR3 totals 13 residues. The germline V gene encodes CDR1 SGHTA and CDR2 FQGNSA. V lost 3 bases and J 4 bases, leaving 8 bases between the germline ends. Written as DNA, the CDR3 is TGTGCCAGCAGCTTCACTAGGGCAGATACGCAGTATTTT. The encoded protein is CASSFTRADTQYF.

The chain couples TRBV9 to TRBJ2-7; TRBD2 aligns across 7 bases. The CDR3 is 14 residues long. The trim removed 0 bases at V and 6 bases at J, leaving 6 bases unmatched. In germline, CDR1 is SGDLS, CDR2 YYNGEE. CDR3 DNA: TGTGCCAGCAGCGTAGGGACTAGTACCCCCGAGCAGTACTTC. Encoded protein: CASSVGTSTPEQYF.

This clone appeared once. The chain is built from TRBV7-2 and TRBJ1-2, with 10 bases that match TRBD1. V shed 1 base, J shed 8 bases, and the junction held 10 bases outside the gene matches. The germline gives CDR1 SGHTA, CDR2 FQGNSA. This CDR3 region has 16 residues. CDR3 in DNA: TGTGCCAGCAGCTTAGGTGGGACAGGGGCATCAAAAGGCTACACCTTC. It translates to CASSLGGTGASKGYTF.

The chain is built from TRBV15 and TRBJ2-5, with TRBD2 matching 7 bases. Germline V gene sequence: CDR1 LNHNV, CDR2 YYDKDF (reference sequence). The V segment lost 3 bases and the J segment 2 bases; nucleotides outside the gene matches: 6. This CDR3 contains 15 residues. This chain's CDR3 is CATSRAGRAQETQYF. The CDR3 DNA is TGTGCCACCAGCAGGGCAGGGAGGGCACAAGAGACCCAGTACTTC.

In this sample, this clone turned up a few times. The chain employs TRBV4-3 and TRBJ2-3; D is perhaps TRBD2 (7 bases). This CDR3 has 17 residues. Deletions cut 0 bases from V and 0 bases from J, with 13 bases between. CDR1 LGHNA and CDR2 YSLEER come from the germline V gene. CDR3 residues: CASSQDAGAMSTDTQYF. The CDR3 region has the DNA TGCGCCAGCAGCCAAGATGCGGGGGCCATGAGCACAGATACGCAGTATTTT.